The next 30 T cell receptor beta chains were all read from a single sample in a study of cytomegalovirus exposure and HLA in healthy donors. Some clones are missing from TCRdb's copy, which holds only in-frame ones; the method was immunoSEQ multiplex PCR. The sample contains approximately 160,000 clones, roughly 90% of which appear only once. Specimen: PBMCs. These receptor sequences come from a woman in her 30s in good health and CMV-seronegative.

The rearrangement joins TRBV12-5 to TRBJ2-7, with D possibly TRBD2 on 6 matching bases. Germline-derived CDR1 and CDR2 are LGHNT and FRNRAP. The V end was cut by 8 bases, the J end by 4 bases, with 9 bases between. The CDR3 runs 11 residues. The CDR3 DNA is TGTGCTAGTCTAGGAGGGTACGAGCAGTACTTC. It codes for CASLGGYEQYF.

The rearrangement links TRBV5-1 to TRBJ2-3, with D unresolved. This CDR3 is 14 amino acids long. Per the germline V gene, CDR1 is SGHRS and CDR2 is YFSETQ. V lost 0 bases and J 4 bases, leaving 9 bases between the germline ends. CDR3 bases: TGCGCCAGCAGCTTGGGTAGGGCTGCAGATACGCAGTATTTT. Translating gives CASSLGRAADTQYF.

The V and J genes are TRBV2 and TRBJ1-6; the match to TRBD1 covers 8 bases. V gave up 4 bases and J gave up 10 bases; unmatched junction bases: 6. This CDR3 has 14 residues. Germline V lookup: CDR1 SNHLY, CDR2 FYNNEI. The CDR3 bases are TGTGCCAGCAGTGTTACAGGGGGGAGGTCACCCCTCCACTTT. As protein: CASSVTGGRSPLHF.

The count of this clone is one. This rearrangement joins TRBV9 to TRBJ1-6; 7 positions match TRBD1. Per the germline V gene, CDR1 is SGDLS and CDR2 is YYNGEE. J was trimmed by 6 bases and V by 0 bases; bases with no gene match: 9. CDR3 length equals 17 residues. CDR3 in amino acids: CASSVGDRVSGNSPLHF. CDR3 nucleotide sequence: TGTGCCAGCAGCGTAGGAGACAGGGTGAGCGGTAATTCACCCCTCCACTTT.

This clone has just a few counts. The J gene is TRBJ1-2, the V gene TRBV19; the match to TRBD1 covers 9 bases. Per the germline V gene, CDR1 is LNHDA and CDR2 is SQIVND (reference sequence). V was clipped by 5 bases and J by 4 bases; unmatched bases: 8. The CDR3 has 15 residues. The CDR3: CASSPAGQGSYGYTF. The CDR3 DNA follows: TGTGCCAGTAGTCCCGCAGGACAGGGGAGCTATGGCTACACCTTC.

This chain uses TRBV5-5 with TRBJ1-5, with 10 bases that match TRBD1. The germline V gene encodes CDR1 SGHKS and CDR2 YYEKEE (reference sequence). V lost 1 base to trimming and J lost 6 bases; unmatched junction nucleotides: 4. The CDR3 runs 15 residues. The CDR3 nucleotides are TGTGCCAGCAGCTTGAGGACAGGGGGACGTCAGCCCCAGCATTTT. Its translation: CASSLRTGGRQPQHF.

The chain is built from TRBV18 and TRBJ1-5; 7 bases match TRBD1. The V gene end was trimmed by 3 bases and the J gene end by 15 bases; junction bases not matched to a gene: 8. The CDR3 is 12 residues long. Germline V CDR1 and CDR2: KGHSH, LQKENI. CDR3 sequence: CASSPGSTGVHF. Written as DNA, the CDR3 is TGTGCCAGCTCACCGGGATCTACAGGGGTGCATTTT.

This clone came up a few times. The rearrangement joins TRBV7-2 to TRBJ2-7; 10 nucleotides agree with TRBD2. This CDR3 is 15 amino acids long. Looked up from germline, CDR1 is SGHTA and CDR2 is FQGNSA. Germline trimming cut 5 bases from V and 1 base from J; bases unmatched to any gene: 5. For the CDR3, the DNA is TGTGCCAGCAGCGGATTAGCGGGAGGTTCCTACGAGCAGTACTTC. Encoded protein: CASSGLAGGSYEQYF.

V gene TRBV6-6 combines with J gene TRBJ2-2; D might be TRBD1 or TRBD2, each matching 5 bases. This CDR3 spans 15 amino acids. With 2 bases removed from V and 1 base from J, the gap between germline ends came to 8 bases. Germline CDR1 MNHNY, CDR2 SVGAGI (reference sequence). The CDR3 protein is CASSYIGGNTGELFF. CDR3 in DNA: TGTGCCAGCAGTTACATTGGGGGGAACACCGGGGAGCTGTTTTTT.

CDR3 loop: CASSFSGEWNTEAFF. Here the CDR3 DNA reads TGCGCCAGCAGCTTTAGTGGGGAATGGAACACTGAAGCTTTCTTT. The chain has TRBV5-1 and TRBJ1-1; no definite D call. In germline, CDR1 is SGHRS, CDR2 YFSETQ. The V and J ends lost 2 bases and 1 base respectively, with 12 bases between them. This CDR3 contains 15 residues.

The J gene is TRBJ2-5, the V gene TRBV5-1; the D gene is possibly TRBD1 (5 bases). Germline CDR1 is SGHRS and CDR2 is YFSETQ. V lost 0 bases to trimming and J lost 8 bases, with 14 bases between them. There are 14 residues in the CDR3. DNA of the CDR3: TGCGCCAGCAGCTTGGAATCACCAGGGCAAACCCAGTACTTC. Translated: CASSLESPGQTQYF.

There are a few counts of this clone. The J gene is TRBJ1-1, the V gene TRBV6-1, with D maybe TRBD1 (5 bases). This CDR3 spans 14 amino acids. The V and J ends lost 6 bases and 3 bases respectively, with 14 bases between them. Per germline, CDR1 MNHNS and CDR2 SASEGT. The CDR3 DNA follows: TGTGCCAGCAGAGCCTTGGGGGTGGACACTGAAGCTTTCTTT. This translates into CASRALGVDTEAFF.

This clone was recorded once. The V and J genes are TRBV5-4 and TRBJ2-1, with 8 nucleotides matching TRBD2. There are 15 residues in the CDR3. Germline V gene data show CDR1 as SGHNT and CDR2 as YYREEE (reference sequence). V shed 5 bases and J 6 bases; nucleotides not matched to a gene: 10. The CDR3 protein is CASSSGGPGFNEQFF. For the CDR3, the DNA is TGTGCCAGCAGTTCGGGAGGGCCAGGATTCAATGAGCAGTTCTTC.

The CDR3 DNA reads TGTGCCAGCAGCTTGGCGACAGGACTAGCGGGAGACCTCTCCTACGAGCAGTACTTC. It specifies CASSLATGLAGDLSYEQYF. The chain carries TRBV5-6 and TRBJ2-7; 13 bases agree with TRBD2. Germline assignment: CDR1 SGHDT and CDR2 YYEEEE. This CDR3 contains 19 residues. V gave up 0 bases and J gave up 0 bases; unmatched junction bases: 9. The complete variable domain, with remaining parts taken from reference TRBV5-6 and TRBJ2-7, reads DAGVTQSPTHLIKTRGQQVTLRCSPKSGHDTVSWYQQALGQGPQFIFQYYEEEERQRGNFPDRFSGHQFPNYSSELNVNALLLGDSALYLCASSLATGLAGDLSYEQYFGPGTRLTVT.

The chain employs TRBV19 and TRBJ1-1; TRBD1 aligns across 9 bases. Germline V gene sequence: CDR1 LNHDA, CDR2 SQIVND (reference sequence). Trimming removed 5 bases from V and 5 bases from J; junction bases left unmatched: 6. The CDR3 has 14 amino acids. Here the CDR3 DNA reads TGTGCCAGTAGTTCTTGGGACAGGGAGACTGAAGCTTTCTTT. Protein: CASSSWDRETEAFF.

The rearrangement uses TRBV5-6 and TRBJ2-7; perhaps D is TRBD1 or TRBD2 (6 bases each). CDR1 and CDR2 from the germline V gene are SGHDT and YYEEEE. This CDR3 is 14 amino acids long. With 2 bases removed from V and 0 bases from J, the gap between germline ends came to 9 bases. In nucleotides, the CDR3 is TGTGCCAGCAGCTTTCGGGGGCCCTCCTACGAGCAGTACTTC. Protein sequence: CASSFRGPSYEQYF. The whole variable domain, remainder taken from reference TRBV5-6 and TRBJ2-7, is DAGVTQSPTHLIKTRGQQVTLRCSPKSGHDTVSWYQQALGQGPQFIFQYYEEEERQRGNFPDRFSGHQFPNYSSELNVNALLLGDSALYLCASSFRGPSYEQYFGPGTRLTVT.

This chain joins TRBV5-5 and TRBJ1-5; TRBD1 agrees at 10 bases. CDR3 size: 15 residues. Germline-derived CDR1 and CDR2 are SGHKS and YYEKEE (reference sequence). The J segment lost 5 bases and the V segment lost 6 bases, leaving 8 bases of the junction unmatched. The CDR3 DNA reads TGTGCCAGCACCTCGACAGGGGGCGCGTATCAGCCCCAGCATTTT. Translating gives CASTSTGGAYQPQHF.

The chain couples TRBV9 to TRBJ1-3; D is undetermined. V gave up 3 bases and J gave up 1 base, with 14 bases separating them. Germline CDR1 reads SGDLS; CDR2 reads YYNGEE. The CDR3 spans 16 residues. CDR3 nucleotides: TGTGCCAGCAGCGAAGTCCCTTCGCTGTCTGGAAACACCATATATTTT. The encoded protein is CASSEVPSLSGNTIYF.

The chain recombines TRBV7-9 with TRBJ1-6; TRBD1 is a possible D gene (5 bases). Trimming removed 6 bases at V and 5 bases at J, with 11 bases between. Germline values: CDR1 SEHNR, CDR2 FQNEAQ (reference sequence). This CDR3 is built from 14 residues. The CDR3 sequence is CASSLRGDNSPLHF. CDR3 DNA sequence: TGTGCCAGCAGTCTTAGGGGTGATAATTCACCCCTCCACTTT.

This sequence joins TRBV5-6 and TRBJ2-3; D is undetermined. The germline gives CDR1 SGHDT, CDR2 YYEEEE. V was pared by 2 bases and J by 2 bases, with 3 bases between. The CDR3 is 12 residues long. The CDR3 sequence: CASSFSTDTQYF. The CDR3 nucleotides are TGTGCCAGCAGCTTTTCCACAGATACGCAGTATTTT.

The V call is TRBV5-6, the J call TRBJ1-2; 9 positions match TRBD1. This CDR3 has 15 residues. Trimming took 1 base from V and 7 from J; bases not matched to a gene: 8. Per germline, CDR1 SGHDT and CDR2 YYEEEE. The CDR3 here is CASSLYAQGAPGYTF. The CDR3 DNA reads TGTGCCAGCAGCTTGTACGCACAGGGGGCGCCTGGCTACACCTTC.

With respect to this clone: Within the sample, other DNA sequences also encode this same CDR3. In nucleotides, the CDR3 is TGTGCCAGCTCACCGGCGGTGAGCAATCAGCCCCAGCATTTT. Translated: CASSPAVSNQPQHF. The rearrangement uses TRBV18 and TRBJ1-5; D ambiguous. This CDR3 spans 14 amino acids. The V gene lost 3 bases and the J gene lost 1 base, with 7 bases spanning the gap. Per the germline V gene, CDR1 is KGHSH and CDR2 is LQKENI. Full variable domain (missing parts from reference TRBV18 and TRBJ1-5): NAGVMQNPRHLVRRRGQEARLRCSPMKGHSHVYWYRQLPEEGLKFMVYLQKENIIDESGMPKERFSAEFPKEGPSILRIQQVVRGDSAAYFCASSPAVSNQPQHFGDGTRLSIL.

The V gene is TRBV11-2, the J gene TRBJ2-7, with D maybe TRBD2 (5 bases). V dropped 2 bases and J dropped 3 bases, with 14 bases sitting between them. Germline V lookup: CDR1 SGHAT, CDR2 FQNNGV. The CDR3 has 15 amino acids. CDR3 DNA sequence: TGTGCCAGCAGCTTAATGAGCGGTGCCATCTACGAGCAGTACTTC. Its translation: CASSLMSGAIYEQYF.

The CDR3 nucleotides are TGTGCCAGCCAGGGGCGAGTAAAGGAAAAACTGTTTTTT. As protein: CASQGRVKEKLFF. V and J are TRBV19 and TRBJ1-4, with a weak D call TRBD1 (6 bases). This CDR3 region has 13 residues. Germline assignment: CDR1 LNHDA and CDR2 SQIVND (reference sequence). The germline V and J ends were trimmed by 9 bases and 8 bases, with 16 bases remaining between them.

The chain couples TRBV4-1 to TRBJ2-5; D may be TRBD1 (6 bases). In germline, CDR1 is MGHRA, CDR2 YSYEKL. Trimming pared 3 bases from V and 5 bases from J, leaving 19 bases between. The CDR3 length is 16 residues. CDR3 nucleotide sequence: TGCGCCAGCAGCCACCCGGCAGGGGCGCTTGAGGAGACCCAGTACTTC. It yields the protein CASSHPAGALEETQYF.

This chain connects TRBV6-1 to TRBJ1-3; D is unresolved. The V end was cut by 0 bases, the J end by 6 bases, with 12 bases between. The CDR3 length is 15 residues. Germline-derived CDR1 and CDR2 are MNHNS and SASEGT. The chain's CDR3 is CASSEAPGSINTIYF. CDR3 DNA: TGTGCCAGCAGTGAAGCTCCAGGATCAATAAACACCATATATTTT.

The rearrangement joins TRBV5-6 to TRBJ2-7; TRBD2 is a possible D gene (6 bases). The V end lost 1 base, the J end lost 3 bases, and 8 bases lay between the germline ends. The CDR3 loop spans 13 amino acids. Germline CDR1 is SGHDT and CDR2 is YYEEEE. The CDR3 region has the DNA TGTGCCAGCAGCTTGACGGGACTCTACGAGCAGTACTTC. Translation: CASSLTGLYEQYF.

The V gene is TRBV6-6, the J gene TRBJ2-7; TRBD2 aligns across 11 bases. The germline gives CDR1 MNHNY, CDR2 SVGAGI (reference sequence). The CDR3 is 15 residues long. Trimming removed 2 bases from V and 4 bases from J; junction bases left unmatched: 4. The CDR3 bases are TGTGCCAGCAGTTACGGGACTAGCGGAGATTACGAGCAGTACTTC. It codes for CASSYGTSGDYEQYF.

This CDR3 reads CATRGTVQETQYF. CDR3 DNA sequence: TGTGCCACGCGCGGGACAGTTCAAGAGACCCAGTACTTC. The V call is TRBV6-6, the J call TRBJ2-5; D is possibly TRBD1 (7 bases). Germline loops: CDR1 MNHNY, CDR2 SVGAGI (reference sequence). The ends were cut back, 10 bases at V and 2 bases at J, with 14 bases in the middle. The CDR3 has 13 residues.

The chain couples TRBV7-9 to TRBJ2-2, with TRBD1 matching 7 bases. The length of the CDR3 is 14 residues. Germline V lookup: CDR1 SEHNR, CDR2 FQNEAQ (reference sequence). V lost 6 bases, J lost 5 bases, and 6 bases stayed unmatched. CDR3 bases: TGTGCCAGCAGGCCGGGACAGACGACCGGGGAGCTGTTTTTT. It yields the protein CASRPGQTTGELFF.